This T cell receptor (beta chain) was retrieved from a study of technical replicates of blood from several donors. Only in-frame clones appear in the TCRdb table, and some are missing; sequencing was by immunoSEQ multiplex PCR. Of approximately 73,000 clones detected, around 93% appear once; the ten largest clones hold 0.25% to 0.3%. The CDR3 loop spans 21 amino acids. The ends lost 3 bases at V and 1 base at J; junction bases unmatched: 15. Germline lookup yields CDR1 KGHSH and CDR2 LQKENI. This receptor was obtained from a human donor in good health. The sequenced material came from T cells isolated from PBMCs. The chain couples TRBV18 to TRBJ2-3; 14 bases line up with TRBD2. CDR3 protein: CASSPTAGLAGEILGTDTQYF. The CDR3 coding sequence is TGTGCCAGCTCACCGACCGCGGGACTAGCGGGAGAGATACTAGGCACAGATACGCAGTATTTT. Using reference TRBV18 and TRBJ2-3 for the parts outside the CDR3, the full variable domain is NAGVMQNPRHLVRRRGQEARLRCSPMKGHSHVYWYRQLPEEGLKFMVYLQKENIIDESGMPKERFSAEFPKEGPSILRIQQVVRGDSAAYFCASSPTAGLAGEILGTDTQYFGPGTRLTVL.